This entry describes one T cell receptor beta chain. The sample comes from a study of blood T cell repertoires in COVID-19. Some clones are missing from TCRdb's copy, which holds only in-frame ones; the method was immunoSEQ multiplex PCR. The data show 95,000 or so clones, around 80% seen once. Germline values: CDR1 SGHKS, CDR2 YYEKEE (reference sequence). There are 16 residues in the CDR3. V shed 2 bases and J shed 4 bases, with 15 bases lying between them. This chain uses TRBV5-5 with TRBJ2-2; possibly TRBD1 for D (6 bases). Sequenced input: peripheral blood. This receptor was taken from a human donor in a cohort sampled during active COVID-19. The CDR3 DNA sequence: TGTGCCAGCAGCTTTTCTCGACAGGCGGGCACCGGGGAGCTGTTTTTT. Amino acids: CASSFSRQAGTGELFF.